The 17 T cell receptor beta chains reported below all come from one sample, sequenced in a study of early T cells in non-severe SARS-CoV-2 infection. TCRdb passed the 5' RACE reads through MiXCR, listing each CDR3 protein once. The table shows roughly 69,000 distinct CDR3 sequences, with 8% to 10% occurring only once. Specimen: whole blood, collected at baseline. The receptor source for this set is an adult who was a healthcare worker with PCR-confirmed SARS-CoV-2 infection or an uninfected control (not recorded which).

This clonotype was counted at least ten times. The genes are TRBV4-3 and TRBJ2-7; 9 bases align to TRBD2. Germline-derived CDR1 and CDR2 are LGHNA and YSLEER. The V and J ends lost 1 base and 4 bases, in that order; junction bases with no gene match: 5. The CDR3 is 15 amino acids. DNA for the CDR3: TGCGCCAGCAGCCAAGTTAGCGGGAGCCGGTACGAGCAGTACTTC. This sequence encodes CASSQVSGSRYEQYF.

This clonotype was seen many times. The chain couples TRBV28 to TRBJ1-6; D unclear. V was shortened by 6 bases and J by 11 bases, with 11 bases between the two germline ends. The CDR3 is 12 residues long. Germline values: CDR1 MDHEN, CDR2 SYDVKM. Here the CDR3 DNA reads TGTGCCAGCAGCCGAGGGTATCCACCCCTCCACTTT. The encoded protein is CASSRGYPPLHF. Full variable domain (outside the CDR3, taken from reference TRBV28 and TRBJ1-6): DVKVTQSSRYLVKRTGEKVFLECVQDMDHENMFWYRQDPGLGLRLIYFSYDVKMKEKGDIPEGYSVSREKKERFSLILESASTNQTSMYLCASSRGYPPLHFGNGTRLTVT.

The sample holds many counts of this clonotype. The chain combines TRBV12-3 or TRBV12-4 with TRBJ2-7; a possible D gene is TRBD2 (6 bases). The V and J ends lost 3 bases and 2 bases respectively, with 14 bases between them. The CDR3 runs to 15 residues. This CDR3 reads CASSFNPGGTYEQYF. CDR3 nucleotides: TGTGCCAGCAGTTTTAATCCAGGCGGGACCTACGAGCAGTACTTC.

This clonotype was seen repeatedly, ten times or more. The V and J genes are TRBV28 and TRBJ2-1, with D possibly being TRBD1 (6 bases). Germline-derived CDR1 and CDR2 are MDHEN and SYDVKM. The V end lost 8 bases, the J end lost 5 bases, and 10 bases lay between the germline ends. CDR3 length: 12 residues. The chain's CDR3 is CASLRTDNEQFF. In DNA form, the CDR3 reads TGTGCCAGCTTGAGGACAGACAATGAGCAGTTCTTC.

This clonotype was seen many times. The genes are TRBV7-9 and TRBJ1-2, with D unclear. V was shortened by 1 base and J by 3 bases, with 6 bases between the two germline ends. The CDR3 is 13 residues long. Germline loops: CDR1 SEHNR, CDR2 FQNEAQ (reference sequence). The DNA for the CDR3 is TGTGCCAGCAGCTTAGGAATGGACTATGGCTACACCTTC. Its protein product is CASSLGMDYGYTF.

The chain recombines TRBV7-8 with TRBJ1-2, with 10 bases matching TRBD1. The ends lost 5 bases at V and 4 bases at J; junction bases unmatched: 4. Germline values: CDR1 SGHVS, CDR2 FQNEAQ. The CDR3 loop spans 14 amino acids. DNA of the CDR3: TGTGCCAGCAGCACGGGACAGGGGCTCTATGGCTACACCTTC. Protein sequence: CASSTGQGLYGYTF.

The CDR3 reads CASSRTSGYSYEQYF. The CDR3 DNA reads TGTGCCAGCTCGAGGACTAGCGGTTACTCCTACGAGCAGTACTTC. The chain couples TRBV18 to TRBJ2-7, with 10 positions matching TRBD2. CDR1 and CDR2 (germline): KGHSH, LQKENI. V trimming: 6 bases; J trimming: 0 bases; junction bases outside the gene matches: 5. This CDR3 is built from 15 residues.

Ten or more counts support this clonotype. CDR3 nucleotides: TGCAGTGCTAGAGATCGGGGGACTAGCGGAAACTACGAGCAGTACTTC. Residues: CSARDRGTSGNYEQYF. The J gene is TRBJ2-7, the V gene TRBV20-1, with 11 bases fitting TRBD2. Unmatched junction bases numbered 7, after V lost 0 bases and J lost 3 bases. The CDR3 is 16 residues long. Looked up from germline, CDR1 is DFQATT and CDR2 is SNEGSKA (reference sequence).

This clonotype was counted many times. The chain has TRBV28 and TRBJ2-6; no clear D. CDR3 length: 12 residues. Trimming shortened V by 8 bases and J by 0 bases, and 2 bases separated the two germline ends. CDR1 MDHEN and CDR2 SYDVKM come from the germline V gene. CDR3 coding DNA: TGTGCCAGCTACTCTGGGGCCAACGTCCTGACTTTC. Translation: CASYSGANVLTF.

The V gene is TRBV12-3 or TRBV12-4, the J gene TRBJ1-1; 7 bases are shared with TRBD1. The V gene end was trimmed by 6 bases and the J gene end by 1 base; junction bases not matched to a gene: 5. This CDR3 spans 14 amino acids. The CDR3 loop reads CASSTGAPNTEAFF. The DNA for the CDR3 is TGTGCCAGCAGCACAGGGGCCCCGAACACTGAAGCTTTCTTT.

V and J are TRBV7-2 and TRBJ1-3; D uncertain. CDR1 SGHTA and CDR2 FQGNSA come from the germline V gene. Trimming cost V 1 base and J 0 bases, with 10 bases left between them. The CDR3 sequence is 16 residues long. The CDR3 DNA reads as TGTGCCAGCAGCTTAGGGTCACGGAGCTCTGGAAACACCATATATTTT. This codes for CASSLGSRSSGNTIYF. The full variable domain, with the rest looked up from reference TRBV7-2 and TRBJ1-3, is GAGVSQSPSNKVTEKGKDVELRCDPISGHTALYWYRQSLGQGLEFLIYFQGNSAPDKSGLPSDRFSAERTGGSVSTLTIQRTQQEDSAVYLCASSLGSRSSGNTIYFGEGSWLTVV.

This clonotype has ten or more counts. V usage is TRBV9 and J usage is TRBJ2-1; no definite D call. The V end was cut by 0 bases, the J end by 5 bases, with 12 bases between. Looked up from germline, CDR1 is SGDLS and CDR2 is YYNGEE. CDR3 length: 15 residues. The CDR3 sequence is CASSVGGGKDNEQFF. CDR3 nucleotide sequence: TGTGCCAGCAGCGTAGGGGGTGGGAAGGACAATGAGCAGTTCTTC.

Of note for this clonotype: Possible read error: a much larger clone is one base away. This CDR3 fails to terminate in the conserved phenylalanine or tryptophan, so it likely reflects a read error. V is TRBV29-1 and J is TRBJ2-1; D uncertain. The CDR3 loop spans 10 amino acids. V shed 7 bases and J shed 4 bases, with 5 bases lying between them. In germline, CDR1 is SQVTM, CDR2 ANQGSEA. DNA of the CDR3: TGCAGCGCCGCATACAATGAGCAGTTCTCC. Protein sequence: CSAAYNEQFS.

This clonotype was seen at least ten times. The chain links TRBV7-2 to TRBJ1-2, with TRBD1 matching over 12 bases. Germline loops: CDR1 SGHTA, CDR2 FQGNSA. V was pared by 3 bases and J by 3 bases, with 2 bases of the junction left unmatched. This CDR3 contains 15 residues. Written as DNA, the CDR3 is TGTGCCAGCAGCTTGGGACAGGGGGCGCACTATGGCTACACCTTC. Translated: CASSLGQGAHYGYTF.

This clonotype was seen at least ten times. CDR3 nucleotides: TGTGCCAGCAGCCCCGGTGGGATGGTAGATGTCTCCTACGAGCAGTACTTC. This translates into CASSPGGMVDVSYEQYF. The V call is TRBV7-9, the J call TRBJ2-7; D not resolved. Between the trimmed V and J ends, which lost 5 bases and 0 bases, there was a span of 20 bases. CDR1 is SEHNR, CDR2 FQNEAQ, per germline (reference sequence). This CDR3 has 17 amino acids.

J is TRBJ2-1 and V is TRBV28; TRBD2 might be the D (7 bases). V lost 7 bases to trimming and J lost 5 bases, with 21 bases between them. The germline CDR1 and CDR2 sequences are MDHEN and SYDVKM. This CDR3 has 16 residues. CDR3 coding DNA: TGTGCCAGCACCATGGGGGCGGGAGCTATAGACAATGAGCAGTTCTTC. This gives the protein CASTMGAGAIDNEQFF.

This clonotype was counted many times. The gene calls are TRBV20-1 and TRBJ1-2, with D possibly TRBD1 on 5 matching bases. CDR3 length: 13 residues. The germline CDR1 and CDR2 sequences are DFQATT and SNEGSKA (reference sequence). The V end lost 3 bases, the J end lost 2 bases, and 10 bases lay between the germline ends. The CDR3 sequence: CSARPPGNYGYTF. CDR3 sequence (DNA): TGCAGTGCTAGGCCCCCAGGGAACTATGGCTACACCTTC.